Listed below are T cell receptor beta chains from one sample, sequenced in a study of cytomegalovirus exposure and HLA in healthy donors. Profiling relied on immunoSEQ multiplex PCR, and the TCRdb table lists in-frame clones only, not all of them. Of roughly 58,000 clones listed, 75% to 95% are singletons. The sequenced sample was PBMCs. These receptors all stem from a man aged 18 to 29 in good health and CMV-seronegative. CDR3s include the opening cysteine and the closing phenylalanine or tryptophan. Each record gives: J gene, clone size, D gene, V gene, CDR3 protein, CDR3 DNA. The D gene is left open where the match is weak. Expanded clones get a size class; other rows say once, few or many, or leave the size out.

j_gene: TRBJ1-1; abundance: .; d_gene: .; v_gene: TRBV5-4; CDR3aa: CASSSQAALNTEAFF; CDR3nt: TGTGCCAGCAGCTCCCAGGCCGCGCTGAACACTGAAGCTTTCTTT
j_gene: TRBJ1-3; abundance: .; d_gene: .; v_gene: TRBV6-1; CDR3aa: CASIRTENGNTIYF; CDR3nt: TGTGCCAGCATTAGAACAGAGAATGGAAACACCATATATTTT
j_gene: TRBJ2-1; abundance: .; d_gene: TRBD1; v_gene: TRBV27; CDR3aa: CASSFNDRARLVSSYNEQFF; CDR3nt: TGTGCCAGCAGTTTTAACGACAGGGCCAGACTCGTAAGCTCCTACAATGAGCAGTTCTTC
j_gene: TRBJ2-3; abundance: .; d_gene: TRBD2; v_gene: TRBV5-1; CDR3aa: CASSFEGLVTDTQYF; CDR3nt: TGCGCCAGCAGCTTCGAAGGACTAGTAACAGATACGCAGTATTTT
j_gene: TRBJ2-1; abundance: .; d_gene: .; v_gene: TRBV6-4; CDR3aa: CASSASGGNGEQFF; CDR3nt: TGTGCCAGCAGCGCCTCCGGGGGTAACGGTGAGCAGTTCTTC
j_gene: TRBJ2-5; abundance: .; d_gene: .; v_gene: TRBV7-3; CDR3aa: CASSSRGRGTQYF; CDR3nt: TGTGCCAGCAGCTCTAGGGGGCGGGGGACCCAGTACTTC
j_gene: TRBJ2-3; abundance: .; d_gene: TRBD2; v_gene: TRBV30; CDR3aa: CAWSGSGGTDTQYF; CDR3nt: TGTGCCTGGAGCGGTAGCGGGGGCACAGATACGCAGTATTTT
j_gene: TRBJ2-1; abundance: once; d_gene: .; v_gene: TRBV11-1; CDR3aa: CASSLVRGDEQFF; CDR3nt: TGTGCCAGCAGCTTAGTCCGCGGGGATGAGCAGTTCTTC
j_gene: TRBJ2-1; abundance: .; d_gene: .; v_gene: TRBV6-6; CDR3aa: CASSYSGGAAYNEQFF; CDR3nt: TGTGCCAGCAGTTACTCTGGGGGGGCCGCGTACAATGAGCAGTTCTTC
j_gene: TRBJ2-5; abundance: .; d_gene: .; v_gene: TRBV5-1; CDR3aa: CASSLGGDGETQYF; CDR3nt: TGCGCCAGCAGCTTGGGGGGGGACGGCGAGACCCAGTACTTC
j_gene: TRBJ2-7; abundance: .; d_gene: .; v_gene: TRBV27; CDR3aa: CASSLRPKAGEQYF; CDR3nt: TGTGCCAGCAGTTTACGACCGAAGGCGGGCGAGCAGTACTTC
j_gene: TRBJ2-7; abundance: .; d_gene: TRBD2; v_gene: TRBV5-1; CDR3aa: CASRGGSLAGGEQYF; CDR3nt: TGCGCCAGCAGGGGGGGGAGCCTAGCGGGAGGAGAGCAGTACTTC
j_gene: TRBJ2-1; abundance: .; d_gene: .; v_gene: TRBV6-6; CDR3aa: CASSGRVSYNEQFF; CDR3nt: TGTGCCAGCAGTGGGCGGGTATCTTACAATGAGCAGTTCTTC
j_gene: TRBJ1-5; abundance: .; d_gene: .; v_gene: TRBV11-3; CDR3aa: CASSPGENDSNQPQHF; CDR3nt: TGTGCCAGCAGCCCAGGGGAAAATGATAGCAATCAGCCCCAGCATTTT
j_gene: TRBJ1-3; abundance: few; d_gene: TRBD1; v_gene: TRBV7-9; CDR3aa: CASSSQGLDTIYF; CDR3nt: TGTGCCAGCAGCTCACAGGGGTTGGACACCATATATTTT
j_gene: TRBJ2-2; abundance: .; d_gene: TRBD1; v_gene: TRBV10-2; CDR3aa: CASRWTGAGELFF; CDR3nt: TGCGCCAGCAGATGGACAGGGGCCGGGGAGCTGTTTTTT
j_gene: TRBJ1-2; abundance: once; d_gene: TRBD1; v_gene: TRBV15; CDR3aa: CATSNPGQGALRGYTF; CDR3nt: TGTGCCACCAGCAACCCAGGACAGGGAGCCCTTCGTGGCTACACCTTC